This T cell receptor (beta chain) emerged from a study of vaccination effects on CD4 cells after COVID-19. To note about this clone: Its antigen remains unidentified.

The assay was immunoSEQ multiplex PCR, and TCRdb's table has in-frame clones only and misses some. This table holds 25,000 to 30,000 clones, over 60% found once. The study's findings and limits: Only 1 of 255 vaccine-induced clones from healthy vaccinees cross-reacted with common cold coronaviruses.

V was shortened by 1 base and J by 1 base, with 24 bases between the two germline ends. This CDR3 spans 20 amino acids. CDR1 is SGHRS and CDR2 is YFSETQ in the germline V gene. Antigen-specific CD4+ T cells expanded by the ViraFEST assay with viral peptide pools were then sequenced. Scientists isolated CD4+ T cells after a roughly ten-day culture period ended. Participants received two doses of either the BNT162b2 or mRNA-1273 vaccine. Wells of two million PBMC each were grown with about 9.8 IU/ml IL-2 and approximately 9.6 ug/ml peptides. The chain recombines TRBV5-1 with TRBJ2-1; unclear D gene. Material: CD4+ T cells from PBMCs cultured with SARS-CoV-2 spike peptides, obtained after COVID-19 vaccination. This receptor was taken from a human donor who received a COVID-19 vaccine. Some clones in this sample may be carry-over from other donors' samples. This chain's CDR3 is CASSLLGAGGSLGSYNEQFF. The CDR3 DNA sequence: TGCGCCAGCAGCTTGTTGGGCGCTGGTGGGTCTCTGGGGTCCTACAATGAGCAGTTCTTC.